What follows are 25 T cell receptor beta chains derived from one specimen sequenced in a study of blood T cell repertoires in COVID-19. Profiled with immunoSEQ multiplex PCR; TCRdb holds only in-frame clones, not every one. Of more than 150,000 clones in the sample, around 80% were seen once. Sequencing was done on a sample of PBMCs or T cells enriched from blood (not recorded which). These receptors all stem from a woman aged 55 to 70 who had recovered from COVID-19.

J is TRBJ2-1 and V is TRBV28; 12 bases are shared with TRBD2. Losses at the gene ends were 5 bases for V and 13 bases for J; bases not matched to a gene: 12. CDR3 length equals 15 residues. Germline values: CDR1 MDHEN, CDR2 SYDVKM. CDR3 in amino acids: CASSLRMRLAGEQFF. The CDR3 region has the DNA TGTGCCAGCAGTCTGAGAATGCGACTAGCGGGAGAACAGTTCTTC.

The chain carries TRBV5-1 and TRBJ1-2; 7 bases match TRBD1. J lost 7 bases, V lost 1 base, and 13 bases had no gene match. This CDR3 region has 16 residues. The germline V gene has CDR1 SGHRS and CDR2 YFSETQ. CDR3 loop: CASSLSNERQGGGYTF. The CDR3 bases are TGCGCCAGCAGCTTGTCAAACGAAAGACAGGGAGGTGGCTACACCTTC.

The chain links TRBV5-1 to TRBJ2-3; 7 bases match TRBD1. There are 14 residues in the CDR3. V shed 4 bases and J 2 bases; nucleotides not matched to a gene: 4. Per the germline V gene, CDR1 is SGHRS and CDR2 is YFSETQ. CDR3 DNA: TGCGCCAGCAGCGAACAGGGGTCCACAGATACGCAGTATTTT. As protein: CASSEQGSTDTQYF.

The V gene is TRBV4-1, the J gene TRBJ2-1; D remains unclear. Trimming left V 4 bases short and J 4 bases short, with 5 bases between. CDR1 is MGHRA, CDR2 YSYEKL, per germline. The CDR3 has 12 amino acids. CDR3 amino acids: CASSLRYNEQFF. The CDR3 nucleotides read TGCGCCAGCAGCCTGAGGTACAATGAGCAGTTCTTC.

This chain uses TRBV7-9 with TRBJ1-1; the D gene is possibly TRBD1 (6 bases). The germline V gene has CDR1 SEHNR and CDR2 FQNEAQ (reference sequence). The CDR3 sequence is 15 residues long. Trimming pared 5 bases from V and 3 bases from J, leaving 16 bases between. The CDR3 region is CASSLGAGVDTEAFF. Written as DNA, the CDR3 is TGTGCCAGCAGCCTAGGCGCAGGGGTGGACACTGAAGCTTTCTTT.

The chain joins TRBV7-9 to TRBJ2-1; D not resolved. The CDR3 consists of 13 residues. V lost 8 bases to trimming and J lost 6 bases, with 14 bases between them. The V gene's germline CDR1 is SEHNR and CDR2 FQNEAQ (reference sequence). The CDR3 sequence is CASAPPGVNEQFF. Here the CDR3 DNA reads TGTGCCAGCGCCCCCCCGGGTGTCAATGAGCAGTTCTTC.

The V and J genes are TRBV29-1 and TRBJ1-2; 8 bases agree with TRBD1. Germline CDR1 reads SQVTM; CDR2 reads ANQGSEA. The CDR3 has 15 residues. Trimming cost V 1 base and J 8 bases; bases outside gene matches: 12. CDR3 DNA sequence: TGCAGCGTTGAAGGTCTGGGACAGGAAGGTAGAGGCTACACCTTC. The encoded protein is CSVEGLGQEGRGYTF.

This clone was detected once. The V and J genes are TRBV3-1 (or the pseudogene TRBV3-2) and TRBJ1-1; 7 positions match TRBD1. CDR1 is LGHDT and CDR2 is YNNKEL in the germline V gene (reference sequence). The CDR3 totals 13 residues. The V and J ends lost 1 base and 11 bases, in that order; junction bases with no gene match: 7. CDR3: CASSQVGRGRAFF. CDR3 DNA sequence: TGTGCCAGCAGCCAAGTTGGAAGGGGGCGGGCTTTCTTT.

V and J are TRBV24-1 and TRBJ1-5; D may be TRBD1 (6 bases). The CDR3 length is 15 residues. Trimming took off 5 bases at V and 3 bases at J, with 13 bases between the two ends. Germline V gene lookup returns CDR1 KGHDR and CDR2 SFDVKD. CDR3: CATSGGQSFNQPQHF. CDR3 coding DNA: TGTGCCACCAGTGGAGGACAGAGTTTCAATCAGCCCCAGCATTTT.

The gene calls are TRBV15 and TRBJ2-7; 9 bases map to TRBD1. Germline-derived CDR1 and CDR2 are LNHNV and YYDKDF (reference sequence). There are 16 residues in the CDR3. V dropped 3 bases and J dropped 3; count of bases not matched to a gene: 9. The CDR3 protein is CATSRAGTGPFYEQYF. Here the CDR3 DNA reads TGTGCCACCAGCAGGGCCGGGACAGGGCCCTTCTACGAGCAGTACTTC.

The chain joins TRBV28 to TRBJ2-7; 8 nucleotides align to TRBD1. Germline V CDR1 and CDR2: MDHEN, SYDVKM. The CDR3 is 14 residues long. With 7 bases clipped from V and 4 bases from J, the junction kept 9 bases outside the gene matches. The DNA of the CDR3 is TGTGCCAGCACGGGACAGGCATCGTCGTACGAGCAGTACTTC. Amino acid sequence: CASTGQASSYEQYF.

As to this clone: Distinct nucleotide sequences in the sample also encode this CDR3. For the CDR3, the DNA is TGCAGTGCTGCCGGGGTAGATACGCAGTATTTT. Translating gives CSAAGVDTQYF. The chain uses TRBV20-1 and TRBJ2-3, with D tentatively TRBD2 (5 bases). CDR1 DFQATT and CDR2 SNEGSKA come from the germline V gene (reference sequence). This CDR3 comprises 11 residues. Between the trimmed V and J ends, which lost 5 bases and 5 bases, there was a span of 8 bases.

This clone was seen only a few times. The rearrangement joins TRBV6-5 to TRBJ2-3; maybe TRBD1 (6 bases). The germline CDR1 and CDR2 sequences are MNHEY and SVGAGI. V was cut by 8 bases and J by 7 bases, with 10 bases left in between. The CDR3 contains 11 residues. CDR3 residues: CASRQGNTQYF. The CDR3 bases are TGTGCCAGCCGCCAGGGGAATACGCAGTATTTT.

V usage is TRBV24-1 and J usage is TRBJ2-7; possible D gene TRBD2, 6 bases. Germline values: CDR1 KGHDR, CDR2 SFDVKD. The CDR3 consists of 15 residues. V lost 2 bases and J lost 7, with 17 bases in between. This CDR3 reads CATSDSGRGGEEQYF. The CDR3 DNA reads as TGTGCCACCAGTGATTCGGGGCGGGGAGGTGAGGAGCAGTACTTC.

For the CDR3, the DNA is TGTGCCATCAGTGATTTAATGAGGGCCAATGAGCAGTTCTTC. Translated: CAISDLMRANEQFF. The J gene is TRBJ2-1, the V gene TRBV10-3, with D perhaps matching TRBD2 (5 bases). This CDR3 has 14 residues. V lost 3 bases to trimming and J lost 6 bases, with 12 bases between them. Germline CDR1 and CDR2: ENHRY and SYGVKD.

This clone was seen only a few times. CDR3 nucleotides: TGTGCCAGCAGCGCAGGGGTCACCGGGGAGCTGTTTTTT. Translated, it gives CASSAGVTGELFF. This chain uses TRBV9 with TRBJ2-2; D is possibly TRBD1 (6 bases). The CDR3 has 13 amino acids. Per the germline V gene, CDR1 is SGDLS and CDR2 is YYNGEE. V was cut by 3 bases and J by 4 bases, with 7 bases left in between.

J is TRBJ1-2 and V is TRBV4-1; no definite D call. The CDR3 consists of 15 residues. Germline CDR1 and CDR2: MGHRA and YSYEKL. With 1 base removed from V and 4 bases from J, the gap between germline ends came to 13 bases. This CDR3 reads CASSQVQDEAYGYTF. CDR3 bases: TGCGCCAGCAGCCAAGTTCAGGATGAAGCCTATGGCTACACCTTC.

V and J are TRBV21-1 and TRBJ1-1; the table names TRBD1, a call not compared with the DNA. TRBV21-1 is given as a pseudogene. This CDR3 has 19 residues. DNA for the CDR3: TGTGCCAGCAGCAAAGGTCCCCGGGACAGGGAAAGGCTGAACACTGAAGCTTTCTTT. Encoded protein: CASSKGPRDRERLNTEAFF.

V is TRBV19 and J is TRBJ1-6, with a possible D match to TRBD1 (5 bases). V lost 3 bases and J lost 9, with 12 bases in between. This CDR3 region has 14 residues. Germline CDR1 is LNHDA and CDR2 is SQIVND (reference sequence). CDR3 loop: CASSIGQSGSPLHF. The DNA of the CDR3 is TGTGCCAGTAGTATTGGACAATCCGGTTCACCCCTCCACTTT. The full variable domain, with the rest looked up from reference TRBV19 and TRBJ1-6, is DGGITQSPKYLFRKEGQNVTLSCEQNLNHDAMYWYRQDPGQGLRLIYYSQIVNDFQKGDIAEGYSVSREKKESFPLTVTSAQKNPTAFYLCASSIGQSGSPLHFGNGTRLTVT.

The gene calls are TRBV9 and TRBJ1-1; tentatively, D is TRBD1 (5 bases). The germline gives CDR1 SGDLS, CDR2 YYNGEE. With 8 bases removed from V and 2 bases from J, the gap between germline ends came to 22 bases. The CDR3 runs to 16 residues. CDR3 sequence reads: CASSRSGTSLNTEAFF. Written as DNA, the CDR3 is TGTGCCAGTTCTCGCTCCGGGACTTCATTAAACACTGAAGCTTTCTTT.

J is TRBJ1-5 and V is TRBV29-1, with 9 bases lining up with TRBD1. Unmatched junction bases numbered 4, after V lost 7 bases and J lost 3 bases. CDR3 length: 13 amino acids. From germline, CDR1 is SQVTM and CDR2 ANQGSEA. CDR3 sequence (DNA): TGCAGCGCTGGACAGGGGACCAATCAGCCCCAGCATTTT. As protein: CSAGQGTNQPQHF.

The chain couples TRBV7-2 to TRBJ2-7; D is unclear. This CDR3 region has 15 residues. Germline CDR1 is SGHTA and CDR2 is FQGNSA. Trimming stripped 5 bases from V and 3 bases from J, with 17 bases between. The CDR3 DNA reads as TGTGCCAGCAGCCCCCCCCCGGGTGCATTCTACGAGCAGTACTTC. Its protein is CASSPPPGAFYEQYF.

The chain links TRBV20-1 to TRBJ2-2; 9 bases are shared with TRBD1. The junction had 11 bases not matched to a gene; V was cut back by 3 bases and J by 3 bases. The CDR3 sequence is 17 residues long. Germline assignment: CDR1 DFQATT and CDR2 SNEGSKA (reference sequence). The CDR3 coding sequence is TGCAGTGCTAGTAAGGTTTCGGGGACAGGGTACACCGGGGAGCTGTTTTTT. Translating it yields CSASKVSGTGYTGELFF.

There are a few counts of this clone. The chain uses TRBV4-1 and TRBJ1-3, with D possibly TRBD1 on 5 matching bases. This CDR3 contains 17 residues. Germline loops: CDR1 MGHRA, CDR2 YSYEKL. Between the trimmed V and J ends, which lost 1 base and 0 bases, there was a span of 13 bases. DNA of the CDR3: TGCGCCAGCAGCCAAGGACAGTTTCGGAGCTCTGGAAACACCATATATTTT. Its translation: CASSQGQFRSSGNTIYF.

The CDR3 DNA sequence: TGTGCCAGCAGCGCTTCGGGACAGGGGGCAGGCTACGAGCAGTACTTC. This codes for CASSASGQGAGYEQYF. The chain links TRBV2 to TRBJ2-7; 12 nucleotides agree with TRBD1. The junction had 9 bases not matched to a gene; V was cut back by 6 bases and J by 3 bases. CDR3 size: 16 residues. Germline V gives CDR1 SNHLY, CDR2 FYNNEI.